Below, one TCR beta chain is given with its context. It was with 60 Vbeta and 13 Jbeta primers that the PCR ran. Method: immunoSEQ multiplex PCR; TCRdb's copy keeps in-frame clones and lacks some. The table has 160,000 or so clones, about 78% seen once. The CDR3 runs 13 residues. The trim removed 4 bases at V and 7 bases at J, leaving 6 bases unmatched. Germline CDR1 is LNHDA and CDR2 is SQIVND (reference sequence). The data belong to a study of cytomegalovirus exposure and HLA in healthy donors. This clonotype was sampled from a man aged 35 to 55 in good health and CMV-seronegative. The rearrangement joins TRBV19 to TRBJ2-7; 8 nucleotides match TRBD1. The specimen was PBMCs. The CDR3 DNA is TGTGCCAGTAGTAAGGACAGGGCAAGGGAGCAGTACTTC. This encodes CASSKDRAREQYF.